This T cell receptor (beta chain) came from a study of beta chain features in type 1 diabetes. In the study overall: What patients shared with healthy donors was a similar profile of age, gender and cell yields. General study points: The naive, central memory and Treg TCRB repertoires looked more alike in patients than they did in healthy donors. Shorter TCRB CDR3s, moderately but significantly so, were found in Type 1 diabetes patients in all four CD4+ subsets.

A note on this clone: What it binds is unknown.

All of the isolated RNA was reverse transcribed, so expressed TCRB transcripts were sequenced. Clones were read by immunoSEQ multiplex PCR, and TCRdb kept only the in-frame ones, dropping some. The sample has some 290,000 clones, roughly 24% seen once; the top ten hold 0.012%. Using CD45RO/CCR7/CD25/CD127/CD95/CD27, CD4+ naive, central memory, regulatory and stem cell-like memory cells were sorted. Purity above 95% was achieved in all sorted populations. The CDR3 is 16 residues long. The trim removed 4 bases at V and 2 bases at J, leaving 6 bases unmatched. Germline loops: CDR1 LNHDA, CDR2 SQIVND (reference sequence).

The genes are TRBV19 and TRBJ2-3; 10 bases fit TRBD2. The sequence came from a woman younger than 45 with type 1 diabetes. The sample was naive CD4+ T cells from blood. The CDR3 nucleotides are TGTGCCAGTAGTAGCTCAGCGGGAGGGGTCACAGATACGCAGTATTTT. Residues: CASSSSAGGVTDTQYF. Combining the CDR3 with reference TRBV19 and TRBJ2-3 gives the whole variable domain DGGITQSPKYLFRKEGQNVTLSCEQNLNHDAMYWYRQDPGQGLRLIYYSQIVNDFQKGDIAEGYSVSREKKESFPLTVTSAQKNPTAFYLCASSSSAGGVTDTQYFGPGTRLTVL.